Detailed here is one T cell receptor (beta chain). Its antigen is currently unknown. V was pared by 4 bases and J by 4 bases, with 1 base of the junction left unmatched. Germline CDR1 MNHEY, CDR2 SVGAGI. The CDR3 is 14 residues long. PCR employed 60 Vbeta and 13 Jbeta primers. The repertoire was sequenced with immunoSEQ multiplex PCR; TCRdb's copy has only in-frame clones and lacks some. Of about 120,000 clones listed, over 60% are singletons. These data are taken from a study of cytomegalovirus exposure and HLA in healthy donors. About the research overall: HLA-typed donors contributed 65 million to 85 million unique TCRs, which were held in an early data release.

Study outcomes and limitations: Researchers reported from a later analysis that most CMV-associated TCR beta chains appeared HLA-restricted.

The sample was PBMCs. V usage is TRBV6-5 and J usage is TRBJ1-6, with TRBD1 matching over 7 bases. The TCR comes from a woman in her twenties or thirties in good health and CMV-seronegative. CDR3 sequence reads: CASSLGQYNSPLHF. The CDR3 region has the DNA TGTGCCAGCAGTTTGGGACAGTATAATTCACCCCTCCACTTT.